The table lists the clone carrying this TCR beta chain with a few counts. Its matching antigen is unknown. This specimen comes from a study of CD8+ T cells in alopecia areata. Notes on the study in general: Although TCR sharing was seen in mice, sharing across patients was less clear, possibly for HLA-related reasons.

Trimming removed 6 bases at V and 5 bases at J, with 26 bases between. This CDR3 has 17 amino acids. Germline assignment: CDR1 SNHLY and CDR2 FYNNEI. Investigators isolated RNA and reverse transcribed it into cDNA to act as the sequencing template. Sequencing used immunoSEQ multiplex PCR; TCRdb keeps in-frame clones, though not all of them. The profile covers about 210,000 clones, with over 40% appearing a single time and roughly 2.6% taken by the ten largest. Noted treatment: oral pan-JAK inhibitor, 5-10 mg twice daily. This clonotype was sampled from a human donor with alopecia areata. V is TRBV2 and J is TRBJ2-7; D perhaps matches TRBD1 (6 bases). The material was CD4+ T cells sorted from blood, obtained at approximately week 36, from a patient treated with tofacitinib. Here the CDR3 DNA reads TGTGCCAGCAGATCAGAACGGGGACAATGGGTGTCCCACGAGCAGTACTTC. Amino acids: CASRSERGQWVSHEQYF.